This T cell receptor (beta chain) was sequenced during a study of T-cell memory formation after mild COVID-19. The study's findings and limits: Mainly CM and EM harbored the contracting CD4+ clones; mainly EMRA harbored the CD8+ ones.

TCRdb processed the 5' RACE reads anew with MiXCR; each CDR3 protein has one entry. The table has 400,000 or so distinct CDR3 sequences, 20% to 25% seen once. As to this clonotype: Its antigen is not identified.

CDR1 is SGHKS, CDR2 YYEKEE, per germline (reference sequence). The CDR3 runs to 15 residues. Trimming cost V 0 bases and J 0 bases, with 9 bases left between them. The V and J genes are TRBV5-5 and TRBJ1-2, with no clear D. The sequence came from an adult woman who had mild COVID-19 (a few samples of this study predate the infection). Cell type and time point are not known. Sequencing was done on a sample of PBMCs or a T cell subset sorted from them (not recorded which). CDR3 protein: CASSLVAQPNYGYTF. The CDR3 bases are TGTGCCAGCAGCTTGGTAGCCCAACCTAACTATGGCTACACCTTC.